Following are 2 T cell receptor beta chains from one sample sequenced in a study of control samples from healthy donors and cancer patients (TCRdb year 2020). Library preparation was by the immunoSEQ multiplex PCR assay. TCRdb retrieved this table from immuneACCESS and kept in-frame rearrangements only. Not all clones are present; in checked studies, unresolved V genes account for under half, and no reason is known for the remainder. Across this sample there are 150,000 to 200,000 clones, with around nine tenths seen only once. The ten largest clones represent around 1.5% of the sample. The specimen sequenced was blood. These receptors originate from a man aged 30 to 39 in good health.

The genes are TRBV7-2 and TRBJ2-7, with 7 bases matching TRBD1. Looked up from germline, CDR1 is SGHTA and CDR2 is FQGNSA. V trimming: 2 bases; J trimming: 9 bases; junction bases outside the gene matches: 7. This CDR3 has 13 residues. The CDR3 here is CASSLLQYRGQYF. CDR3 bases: TGTGCCAGCAGCTTACTGCAGTACAGGGGGCAGTACTTC.

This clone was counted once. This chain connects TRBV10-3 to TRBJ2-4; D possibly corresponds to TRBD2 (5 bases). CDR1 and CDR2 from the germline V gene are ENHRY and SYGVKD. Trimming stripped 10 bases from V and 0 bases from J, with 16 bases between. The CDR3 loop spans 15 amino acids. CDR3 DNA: TGTGCCACCCGGGGTAGCTTACTAGCCAAAAACATTCAGTACTTC. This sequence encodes CATRGSLLAKNIQYF.